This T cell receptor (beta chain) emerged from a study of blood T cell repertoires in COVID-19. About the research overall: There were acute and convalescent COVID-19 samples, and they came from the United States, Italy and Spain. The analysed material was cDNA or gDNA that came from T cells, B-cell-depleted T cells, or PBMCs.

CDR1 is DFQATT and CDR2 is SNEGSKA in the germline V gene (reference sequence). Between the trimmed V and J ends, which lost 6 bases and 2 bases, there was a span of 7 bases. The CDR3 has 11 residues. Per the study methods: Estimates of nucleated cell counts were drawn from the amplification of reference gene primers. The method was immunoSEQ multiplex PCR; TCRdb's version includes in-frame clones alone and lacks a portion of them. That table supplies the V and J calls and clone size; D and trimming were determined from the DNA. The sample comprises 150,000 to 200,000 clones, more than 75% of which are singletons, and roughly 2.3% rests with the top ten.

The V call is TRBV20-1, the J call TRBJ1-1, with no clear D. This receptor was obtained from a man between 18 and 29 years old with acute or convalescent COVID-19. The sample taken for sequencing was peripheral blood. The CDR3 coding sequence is TGCAGTGCGCGGTTAAACACTGAAGCTTTCTTT. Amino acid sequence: CSARLNTEAFF.